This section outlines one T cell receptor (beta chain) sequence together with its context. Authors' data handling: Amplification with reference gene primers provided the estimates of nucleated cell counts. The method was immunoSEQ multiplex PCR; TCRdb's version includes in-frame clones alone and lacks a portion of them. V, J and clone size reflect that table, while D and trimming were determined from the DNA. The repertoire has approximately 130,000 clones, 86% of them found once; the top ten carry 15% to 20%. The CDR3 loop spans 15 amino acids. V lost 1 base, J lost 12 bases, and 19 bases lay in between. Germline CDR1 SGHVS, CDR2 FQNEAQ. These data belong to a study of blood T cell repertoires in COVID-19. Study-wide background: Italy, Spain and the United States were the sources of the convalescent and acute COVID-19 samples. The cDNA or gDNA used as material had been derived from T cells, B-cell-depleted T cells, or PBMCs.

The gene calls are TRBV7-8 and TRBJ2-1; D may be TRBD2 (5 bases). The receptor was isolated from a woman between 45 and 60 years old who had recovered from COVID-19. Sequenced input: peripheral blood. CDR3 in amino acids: CASSLGVGRLAGQFF. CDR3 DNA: TGTGCCAGCAGCTTAGGTGTCGGACGACTGGCGGGGCAGTTCTTC.